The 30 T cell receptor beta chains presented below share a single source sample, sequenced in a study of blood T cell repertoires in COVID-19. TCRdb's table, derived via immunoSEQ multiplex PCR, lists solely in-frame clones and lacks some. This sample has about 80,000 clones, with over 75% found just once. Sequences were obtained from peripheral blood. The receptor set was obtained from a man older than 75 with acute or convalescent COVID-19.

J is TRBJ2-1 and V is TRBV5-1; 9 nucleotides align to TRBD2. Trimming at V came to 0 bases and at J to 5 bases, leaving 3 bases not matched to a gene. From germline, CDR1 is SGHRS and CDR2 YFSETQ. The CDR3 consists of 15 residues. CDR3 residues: CASSLASGGNNEQFF. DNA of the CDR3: TGCGCCAGCAGCTTGGCCAGCGGGGGGAACAATGAGCAGTTCTTC.

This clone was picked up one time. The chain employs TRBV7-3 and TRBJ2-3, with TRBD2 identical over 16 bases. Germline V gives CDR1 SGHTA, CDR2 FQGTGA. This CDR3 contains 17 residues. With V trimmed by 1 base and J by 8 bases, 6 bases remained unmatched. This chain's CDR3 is CASSLNPGTSGRGTQYF. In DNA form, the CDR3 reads TGTGCCAGCAGCTTAAACCCGGGGACTAGCGGGAGGGGTACGCAGTATTTT.

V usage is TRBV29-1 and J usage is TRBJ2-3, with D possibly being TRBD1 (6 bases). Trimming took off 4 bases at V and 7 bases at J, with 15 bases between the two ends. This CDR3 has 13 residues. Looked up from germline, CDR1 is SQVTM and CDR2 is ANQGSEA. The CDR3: CSVGGGTTYTQYF. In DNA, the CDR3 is TGCAGCGTTGGAGGGGGAACAACTTATACGCAGTATTTT.

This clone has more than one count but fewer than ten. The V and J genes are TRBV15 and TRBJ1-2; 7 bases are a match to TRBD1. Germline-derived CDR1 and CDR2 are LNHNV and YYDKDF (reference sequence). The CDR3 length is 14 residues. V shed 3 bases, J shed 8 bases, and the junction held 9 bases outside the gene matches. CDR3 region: CATSSPGQEQGYTF. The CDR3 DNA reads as TGTGCCACCAGCAGCCCCGGACAGGAACAGGGCTACACCTTC.

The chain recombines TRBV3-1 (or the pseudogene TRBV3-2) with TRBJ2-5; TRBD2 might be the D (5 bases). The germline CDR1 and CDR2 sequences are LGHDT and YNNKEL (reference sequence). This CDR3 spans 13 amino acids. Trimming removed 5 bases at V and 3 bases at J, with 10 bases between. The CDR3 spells CASSKREKETQYF. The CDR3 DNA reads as TGTGCCAGCAGCAAAAGGGAGAAAGAGACCCAGTACTTC.

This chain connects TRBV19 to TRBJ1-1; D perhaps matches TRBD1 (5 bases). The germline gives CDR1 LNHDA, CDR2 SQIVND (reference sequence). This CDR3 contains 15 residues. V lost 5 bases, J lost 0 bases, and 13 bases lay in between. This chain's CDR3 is CASSPQGSLNTEAFF. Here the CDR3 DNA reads TGTGCCAGTAGTCCTCAGGGCTCTCTGAACACTGAAGCTTTCTTT.

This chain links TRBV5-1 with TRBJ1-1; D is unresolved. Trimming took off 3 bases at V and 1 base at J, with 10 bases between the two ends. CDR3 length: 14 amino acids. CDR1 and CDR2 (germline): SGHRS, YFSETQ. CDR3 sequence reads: CASSSGGGNTEAFF. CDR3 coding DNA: TGCGCCAGCAGCTCCGGCGGAGGGAACACTGAAGCTTTCTTT.

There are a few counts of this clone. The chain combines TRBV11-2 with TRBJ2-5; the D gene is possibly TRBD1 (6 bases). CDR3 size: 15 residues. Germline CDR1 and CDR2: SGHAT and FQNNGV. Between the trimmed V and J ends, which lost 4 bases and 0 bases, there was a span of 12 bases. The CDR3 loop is CASSWNGQNQETQYF. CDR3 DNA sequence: TGTGCCAGCAGCTGGAACGGACAGAACCAAGAGACCCAGTACTTC.

In DNA form, the CDR3 reads TGTGCCAGTAGAATTCATTCTGGGGCCAACGTCCTGACTTTC. Amino acids: CASRIHSGANVLTF. The chain couples TRBV19 to TRBJ2-6; D not certain. Germline V lookup: CDR1 LNHDA, CDR2 SQIVND (reference sequence). The CDR3 has 14 residues. V lost 6 bases and J lost 1, with 7 bases in between.

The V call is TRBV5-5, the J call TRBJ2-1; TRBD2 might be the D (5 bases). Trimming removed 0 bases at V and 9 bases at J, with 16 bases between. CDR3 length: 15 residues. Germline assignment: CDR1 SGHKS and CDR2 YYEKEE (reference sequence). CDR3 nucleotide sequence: TGTGCCAGCAGCTTGGCGGACCTTCGCCGGGGTGAGCAGTTCTTC. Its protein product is CASSLADLRRGEQFF.

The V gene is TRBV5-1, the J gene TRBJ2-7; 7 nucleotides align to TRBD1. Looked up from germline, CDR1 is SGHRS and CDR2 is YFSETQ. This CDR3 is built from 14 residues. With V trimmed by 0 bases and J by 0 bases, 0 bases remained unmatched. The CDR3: CASSLGDSSYEQYF. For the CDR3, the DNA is TGCGCCAGCAGCTTGGGGGACAGCTCCTACGAGCAGTACTTC.

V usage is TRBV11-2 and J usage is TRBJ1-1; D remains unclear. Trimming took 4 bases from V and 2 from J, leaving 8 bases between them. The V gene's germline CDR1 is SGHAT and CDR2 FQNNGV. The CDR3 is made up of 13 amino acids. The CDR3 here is CASSSTPNTEAFF. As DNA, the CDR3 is TGTGCCAGCAGCTCGACACCTAACACTGAAGCTTTCTTT.

CDR3: CASSPLGRQATYEQYF. The CDR3 region has the DNA TGTGCCAGCAGCCCACTGGGGCGACAGGCAACCTACGAGCAGTACTTC. V gene TRBV3-1 (or the pseudogene TRBV3-2) combines with J gene TRBJ2-7, with TRBD1 as a possible D gene (6 bases). CDR1 LGHDT and CDR2 YNNKEL come from the germline V gene (reference sequence). V was clipped by 4 bases and J by 2 bases, with 18 bases between them. The CDR3 has 16 residues.

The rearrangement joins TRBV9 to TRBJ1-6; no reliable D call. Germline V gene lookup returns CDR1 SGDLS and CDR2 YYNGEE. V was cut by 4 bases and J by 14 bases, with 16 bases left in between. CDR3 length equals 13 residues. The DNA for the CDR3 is TGTGCCAGCAGCACCCCCGACGGGAGATCCCTCCACTTT. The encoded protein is CASSTPDGRSLHF.

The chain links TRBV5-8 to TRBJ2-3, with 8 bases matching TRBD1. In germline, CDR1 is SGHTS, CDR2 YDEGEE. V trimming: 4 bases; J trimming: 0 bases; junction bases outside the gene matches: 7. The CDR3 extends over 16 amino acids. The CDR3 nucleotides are TGTGCCAGCAGCAGAGAGGGACAGGATAGCACAGATACGCAGTATTTT. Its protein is CASSREGQDSTDTQYF.

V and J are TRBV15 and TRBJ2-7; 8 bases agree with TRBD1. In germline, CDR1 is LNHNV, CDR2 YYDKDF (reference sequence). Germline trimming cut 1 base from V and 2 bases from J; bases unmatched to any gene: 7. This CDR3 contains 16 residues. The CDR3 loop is CATSRGTGQGTYEQYF. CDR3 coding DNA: TGTGCCACCAGCAGAGGGACAGGACAGGGCACCTACGAGCAGTACTTC.

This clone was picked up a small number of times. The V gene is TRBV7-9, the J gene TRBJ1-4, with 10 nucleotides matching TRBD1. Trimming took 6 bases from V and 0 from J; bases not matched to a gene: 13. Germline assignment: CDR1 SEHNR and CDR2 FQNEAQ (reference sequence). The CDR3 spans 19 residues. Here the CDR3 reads CASRKVRDRGVATNEKLFF. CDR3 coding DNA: TGTGCCAGCAGGAAAGTACGGGACAGGGGTGTAGCAACTAATGAAAAACTGTTTTTT.

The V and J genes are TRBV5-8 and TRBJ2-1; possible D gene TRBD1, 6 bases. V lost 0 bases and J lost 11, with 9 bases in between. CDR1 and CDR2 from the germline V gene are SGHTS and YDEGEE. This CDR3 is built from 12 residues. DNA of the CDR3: TGTGCCAGCAGCTTGGGACAGGAGAAGCAGTTCTTC. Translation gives CASSLGQEKQFF. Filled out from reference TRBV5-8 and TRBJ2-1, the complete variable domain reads EAGVTQSPTHLIKTRGQQATLRCSPISGHTSVYWYQQALGLGLQFLLWYDEGEERNRGNFPPRFSGRQFPNYSSELNVNALELEDSALYLCASSLGQEKQFFGPGTRLTVL.

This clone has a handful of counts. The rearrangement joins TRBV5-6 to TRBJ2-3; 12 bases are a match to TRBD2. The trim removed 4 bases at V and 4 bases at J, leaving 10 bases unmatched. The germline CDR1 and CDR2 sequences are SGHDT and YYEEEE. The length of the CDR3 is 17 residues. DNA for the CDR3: TGTGCCAGCAGCGGGGAGACTAGCGGGGGCCTTCCAGATACGCAGTATTTT. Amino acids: CASSGETSGGLPDTQYF. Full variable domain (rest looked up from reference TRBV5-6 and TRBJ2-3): DAGVTQSPTHLIKTRGQQVTLRCSPKSGHDTVSWYQQALGQGPQFIFQYYEEEERQRGNFPDRFSGHQFPNYSSELNVNALLLGDSALYLCASSGETSGGLPDTQYFGPGTRLTVL.

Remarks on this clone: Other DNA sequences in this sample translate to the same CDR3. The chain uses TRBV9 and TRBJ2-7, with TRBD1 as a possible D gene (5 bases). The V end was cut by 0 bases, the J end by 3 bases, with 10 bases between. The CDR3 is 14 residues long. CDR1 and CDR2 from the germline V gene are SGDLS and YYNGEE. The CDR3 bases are TGTGCCAGCAGCGTAGGTGGCACAGGCTACGAGCAGTACTTC. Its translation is CASSVGGTGYEQYF.

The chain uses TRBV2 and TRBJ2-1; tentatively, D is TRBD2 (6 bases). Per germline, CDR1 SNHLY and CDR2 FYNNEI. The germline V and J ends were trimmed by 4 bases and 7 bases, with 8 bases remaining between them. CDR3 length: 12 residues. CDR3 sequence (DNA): TGTGCCAGCAGTGGACTAGGGAATGAGCAGTTCTTC. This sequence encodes CASSGLGNEQFF. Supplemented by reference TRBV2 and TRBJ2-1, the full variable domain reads EPEVTQTPSHQVTQMGQEVILRCVPISNHLYFYWYRQILGQKVEFLVSFYNNEISEKSEIFDDQFSVERPDGSNFTLKIRSTKLEDSAMYFCASSGLGNEQFFGPGTRLTVL.

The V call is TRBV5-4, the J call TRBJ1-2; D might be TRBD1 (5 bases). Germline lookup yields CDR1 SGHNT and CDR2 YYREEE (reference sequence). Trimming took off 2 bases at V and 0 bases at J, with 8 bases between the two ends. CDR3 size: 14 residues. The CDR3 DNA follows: TGTGCCAGCAGCTTATGGACAACTAACTATGGCTACACCTTC. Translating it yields CASSLWTTNYGYTF. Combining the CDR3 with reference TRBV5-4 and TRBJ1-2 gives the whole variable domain ETGVTQSPTHLIKTRGQQVTLRCSSQSGHNTVSWYQQALGQGPQFIFQYYREEENGRGNFPPRFSGLQFPNYSSELNVNALELDDSALYLCASSLWTTNYGYTFGSGTRLTVV.

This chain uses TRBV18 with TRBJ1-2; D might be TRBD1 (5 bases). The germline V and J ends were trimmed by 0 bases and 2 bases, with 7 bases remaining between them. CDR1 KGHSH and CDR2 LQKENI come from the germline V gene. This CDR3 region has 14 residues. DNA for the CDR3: TGTGCCAGCTCACCACCTGGGGGGAACTATGGCTACACCTTC. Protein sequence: CASSPPGGNYGYTF.

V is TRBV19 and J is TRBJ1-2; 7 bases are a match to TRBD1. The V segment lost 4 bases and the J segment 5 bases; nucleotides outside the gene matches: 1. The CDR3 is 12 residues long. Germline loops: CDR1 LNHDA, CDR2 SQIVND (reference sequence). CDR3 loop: CASSTGQYGYTF. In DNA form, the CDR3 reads TGTGCCAGTAGTACGGGACAGTATGGCTACACCTTC.

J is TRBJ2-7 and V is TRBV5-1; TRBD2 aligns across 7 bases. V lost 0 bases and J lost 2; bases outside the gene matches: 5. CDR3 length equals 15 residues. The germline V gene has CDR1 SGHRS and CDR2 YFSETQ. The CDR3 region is CASSLGTGGTYEQYF. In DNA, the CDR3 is TGCGCCAGCAGCTTGGGGACCGGGGGGACCTACGAGCAGTACTTC.

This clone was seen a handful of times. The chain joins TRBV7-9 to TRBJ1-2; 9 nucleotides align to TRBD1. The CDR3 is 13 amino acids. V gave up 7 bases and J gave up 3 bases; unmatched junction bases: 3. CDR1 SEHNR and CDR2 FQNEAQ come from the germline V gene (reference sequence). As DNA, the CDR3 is TGTGCCAGCATGGGACAGGGTGACTATGGCTACACCTTC. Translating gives CASMGQGDYGYTF.

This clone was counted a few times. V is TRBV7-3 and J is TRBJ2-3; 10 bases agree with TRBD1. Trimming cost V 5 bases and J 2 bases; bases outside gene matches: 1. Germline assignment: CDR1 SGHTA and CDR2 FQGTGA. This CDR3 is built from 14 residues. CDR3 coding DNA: TGTGCCAGCAGCGACAGGGGGCTCACAGATACGCAGTATTTT. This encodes CASSDRGLTDTQYF.

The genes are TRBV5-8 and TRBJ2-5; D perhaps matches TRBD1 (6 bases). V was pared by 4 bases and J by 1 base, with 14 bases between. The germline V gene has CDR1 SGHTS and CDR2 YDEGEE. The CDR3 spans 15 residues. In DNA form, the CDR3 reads TGTGCCAGCAGCAAAACAGGGACCGTCCAAGAGACCCAGTACTTC. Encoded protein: CASSKTGTVQETQYF.

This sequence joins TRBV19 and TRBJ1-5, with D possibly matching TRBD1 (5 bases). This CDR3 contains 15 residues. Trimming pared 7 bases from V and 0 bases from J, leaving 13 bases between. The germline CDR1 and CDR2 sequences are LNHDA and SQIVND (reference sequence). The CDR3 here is CASTPDSYSNQPQHF. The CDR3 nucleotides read TGTGCCAGTACCCCCGACAGTTATAGCAATCAGCCCCAGCATTTT.

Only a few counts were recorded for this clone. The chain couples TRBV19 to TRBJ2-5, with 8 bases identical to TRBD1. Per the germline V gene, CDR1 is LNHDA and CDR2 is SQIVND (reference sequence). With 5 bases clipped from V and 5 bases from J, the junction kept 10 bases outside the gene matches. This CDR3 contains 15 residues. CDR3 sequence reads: CASSSKGQDRETQYF. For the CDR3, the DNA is TGTGCCAGTAGTTCGAAGGGACAGGATCGGGAGACCCAGTACTTC.